This T cell receptor beta chain originates from a study of T-cell reconstitution after alpha-beta-depleted transplantation in children. This clonotype was detected ten times or more. The TCRbeta library was prepared with unique molecular identifiers. TCRdb fed the PCR reads into MiXCR, producing one record per CDR3 protein. The repertoire holds a few hundred thousand distinct CDR3 sequences, with approximately 10% as singletons. The source was PBMCs from the stem cell graft donor, collected from the stem cell graft. This TCR derives from a human donor who donated a stem cell graft to a child with acute lymphoblastic leukemia.

CDR3 amino acids: CASSSPGGIGEQYF. CDR3 nucleotide sequence: TGCGCCAGCAGCTCCCCGGGAGGCATAGGCGAGCAGTACTTC. J is TRBJ2-7 and V is TRBV4-1, with 7 positions matching TRBD2. J lost 6 bases, V lost 5 bases, and 10 bases had no gene match. The CDR3 runs 14 residues. Germline CDR1 reads MGHRA; CDR2 reads YSYEKL.